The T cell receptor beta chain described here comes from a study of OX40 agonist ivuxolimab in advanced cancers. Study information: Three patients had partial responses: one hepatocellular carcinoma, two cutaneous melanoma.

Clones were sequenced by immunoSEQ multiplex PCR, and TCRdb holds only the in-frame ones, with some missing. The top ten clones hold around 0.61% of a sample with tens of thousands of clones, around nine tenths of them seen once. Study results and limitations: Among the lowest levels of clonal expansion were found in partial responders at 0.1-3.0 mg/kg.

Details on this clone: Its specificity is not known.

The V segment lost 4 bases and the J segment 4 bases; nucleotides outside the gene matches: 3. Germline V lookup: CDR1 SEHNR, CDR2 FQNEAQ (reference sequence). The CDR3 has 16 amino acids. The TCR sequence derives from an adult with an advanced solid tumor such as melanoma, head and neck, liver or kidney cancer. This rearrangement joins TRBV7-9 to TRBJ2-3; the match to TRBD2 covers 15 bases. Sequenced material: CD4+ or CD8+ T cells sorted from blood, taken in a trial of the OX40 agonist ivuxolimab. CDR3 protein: CASSYRTSGRADTQYF. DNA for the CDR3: TGTGCCAGCAGCTACCGGACTAGCGGGAGGGCAGATACGCAGTATTTT. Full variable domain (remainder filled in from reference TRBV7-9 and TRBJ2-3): DTGVSQNPRHKITKRGQNVTFRCDPISEHNRLYWYRQTLGQGPEFLTYFQNEAQLEKSRLLSDRFSAERPKGSFSTLEIQRTEQGDSAMYLCASSYRTSGRADTQYFGPGTRLTVL.